This passage covers 8 T cell receptor beta chains from one sample sequenced in a study of blood T cell repertoires in COVID-19. The protocol was immunoSEQ multiplex PCR, while the TCRdb copy is restricted to in-frame clones and leaves out a portion. Of 62,000 or so clones in the sample, more than 80% were seen once. The specimen sequenced was PBMCs or T cells enriched from blood (not recorded which). The receptors derive from a woman between 35 and 50 years old with acute COVID-19.

The V gene is TRBV18, the J gene TRBJ2-3; the match to TRBD2 covers 10 bases. The CDR3 extends over 17 amino acids. J lost 3 bases, V lost 1 base, and 7 bases had no gene match. Germline V gene sequence: CDR1 KGHSH, CDR2 LQKENI. CDR3 amino acids: CASSPLPAGGPTDTQYF. Here the CDR3 DNA reads TGTGCCAGCTCACCACTTCCAGCGGGAGGGCCGACAGATACGCAGTATTTT.

This rearrangement joins TRBV5-1 to TRBJ2-2; D unresolved. The CDR3 contains 14 residues. V was trimmed by 0 bases and J by 5 bases, leaving 8 bases between them. Looked up from germline, CDR1 is SGHRS and CDR2 is YFSETQ. The CDR3, as DNA: TGCGCCAGCAGCTTGGAGAGCCGTACCGGGGAGCTGTTTTTT. Translated, it gives CASSLESRTGELFF.

The rearrangement uses TRBV29-1 and TRBJ1-5, with TRBD1 as a possible D gene (6 bases). V lost 4 bases and J 2 bases, leaving 9 bases between the germline ends. The CDR3 is 13 residues long. Germline assignment: CDR1 SQVTM and CDR2 ANQGSEA. DNA of the CDR3: TGCAGCGTTGGACAGGAGGGCAATCAGCCCCAGCATTTT. This sequence encodes CSVGQEGNQPQHF.

DNA for the CDR3: TGTGCCAGCAGCTTAGCGCGGGAGGGCAGGGGGCGAAGAAAACTGTTTTTT. Translation gives CASSLAREGRGRRKLFF. The rearrangement joins TRBV7-6 to TRBJ1-4; 8 bases line up with TRBD1. The trim removed 0 bases at V and 10 bases at J, leaving 13 bases unmatched. The CDR3 length is 17 residues. CDR1 is SGHVS, CDR2 FNYEAQ, per germline.

This chain connects TRBV7-8 to TRBJ1-3; no clear D gene. The V and J ends lost 3 bases and 4 bases respectively, with 7 bases between them. Germline V gives CDR1 SGHVS, CDR2 FQNEAQ. The CDR3 extends over 13 amino acids. The CDR3 DNA reads as TGTGCCAGCAGCTTGGGTAGCGGAAACACCATATATTTT. It codes for CASSLGSGNTIYF.

The CDR3 DNA follows: TGTGCCAGCAGTAAGGACAGGGGAGGGGAGACCCAGTACTTC. Translation gives CASSKDRGGETQYF. The J gene is TRBJ2-5, the V gene TRBV6-5; 9 nucleotides line up with TRBD1. This CDR3 region has 14 residues. In germline, CDR1 is MNHEY, CDR2 SVGAGI. J was trimmed by 5 bases and V by 5 bases; bases with no gene match: 6.

The chain is built from TRBV5-8 and TRBJ2-7; 9 bases map to TRBD1. Germline V CDR1 and CDR2: SGHTS, YDEGEE. Trimming cost V 3 bases and J 0 bases; bases outside gene matches: 4. This CDR3 is 15 amino acids long. CDR3 nucleotide sequence: TGTGCCAGCAGCTACAGGGGGCCGAGCTCCTACGAGCAGTACTTC. Amino acid sequence: CASSYRGPSSYEQYF.

This chain joins TRBV27 and TRBJ1-5, with TRBD1 as a possible D gene (5 bases). The CDR3 sequence is 15 residues long. The germline V gene encodes CDR1 MNHEY and CDR2 SMNVEV (reference sequence). Trimming took off 2 bases at V and 3 bases at J, with 11 bases between the two ends. CDR3 region: CASSLVWGLNQPQHF. For the CDR3, the DNA is TGTGCCAGCAGTTTAGTATGGGGCCTCAATCAGCCCCAGCATTTT.